The entry below describes one T cell receptor beta chain. Its antigen is not known. This entry belongs to a study of shared clonotypes between healthy human individuals. Points from the study as a whole: The low donor count limited represented genetic and exposure-history diversity. Sharing across four donors was highest in naive CD4 (roughly 5%) and lowest in memory CD8 (0.4%).

In germline, CDR1 is SNHLY, CDR2 FYNNEI. V was pared by 6 bases and J by 2 bases, with 8 bases between. The CDR3 totals 12 residues. CD45RO-negative, CCR7-selected cells formed the naive CD8 fraction, which excluded terminally differentiated effector memory CD45RA+ cells. Clones were sequenced by immunoSEQ multiplex PCR, and TCRdb holds only the in-frame ones, with some missing. Among over 2,000,000 clones listed, 93% were seen once. The genes are TRBV2 and TRBJ2-7; D call uncertain. The material sequenced was naive CD8+ T cells from PBMCs. The receptor comes from a man between 18 and 35 years old in good health. Some clones in this sample may be carry-over from other donors' samples. The CDR3 DNA follows: TGTGCCAGCAGCCCTCTAGCCTACGAGCAGTACTTC. As protein: CASSPLAYEQYF.